The subject of this entry is one T cell receptor (beta chain). These data originate in a study of shared T cell receptors in the human thymus. The assay was immunoSEQ multiplex PCR, and TCRdb's table has in-frame clones only and misses some. The sample has hundreds of thousands of clones, approximately 80% seen once. The same data also contributed to another study, on human thymus T cells. This second study says: Healthy Finnish infants undergoing corrective surgery for congenital heart defects were the donors. Thymus pieces cut out during corrective heart surgery were the tissue that was used. Related research described strongly overlapping thymic repertoires in unrelated people.

The sequenced material came from thymocytes. This sequence originates from a boy under two years old with a congenital heart defect.

The CDR3 region has the DNA TGTGCCAGCAGTGAAGACAGCTCCTACGAGCAGTACTTC. This translates into CASSEDSSYEQYF. The rearrangement joins TRBV25-1 to TRBJ2-7; the D gene is possibly TRBD1 (5 bases). This CDR3 has 13 amino acids. V lost 2 bases and J lost 0, with 5 bases in between. In germline, CDR1 is MGHDK, CDR2 SYGVNS.